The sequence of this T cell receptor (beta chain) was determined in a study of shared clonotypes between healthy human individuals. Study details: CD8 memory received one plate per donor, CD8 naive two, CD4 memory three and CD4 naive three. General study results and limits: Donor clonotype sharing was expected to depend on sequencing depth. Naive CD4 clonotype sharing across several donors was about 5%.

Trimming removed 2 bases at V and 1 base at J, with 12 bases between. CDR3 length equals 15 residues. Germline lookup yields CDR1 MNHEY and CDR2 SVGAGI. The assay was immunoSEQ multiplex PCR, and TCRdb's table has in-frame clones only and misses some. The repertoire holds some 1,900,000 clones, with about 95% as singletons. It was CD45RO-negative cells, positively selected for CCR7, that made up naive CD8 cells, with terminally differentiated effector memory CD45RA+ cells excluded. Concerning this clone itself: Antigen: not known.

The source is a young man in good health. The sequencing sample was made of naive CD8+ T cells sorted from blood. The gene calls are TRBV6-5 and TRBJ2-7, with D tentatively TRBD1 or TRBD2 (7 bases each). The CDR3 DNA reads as TGTGCCAGCAGTTACGACAGGGAGGGTTCCTACGAGCAGTACTTC. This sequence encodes CASSYDREGSYEQYF.